The entry that follows covers one T cell receptor beta chain sequence. The sample originates from a study of neurological immune-mediated disorders. V was pared by 7 bases and J by 1 base, with 3 bases of the junction left unmatched. CDR1 and CDR2 from the germline V gene are SEHNR and FQNEAQ (reference sequence). This CDR3 comprises 14 residues. By 5'RACE with 10-nucleotide random UMIs, the cDNA was made. TCRdb itself ran the 5' RACE reads through MiXCR, one entry per CDR3 protein. This sample carries roughly 3,900 distinct CDR3 sequences, around a third of them seen once, and the ten largest clones take approximately 42%.

The rearrangement links TRBV7-9 to TRBJ2-7; 11 bases map to TRBD1. The sequencing sample was made of CD8+ T cells from blood. The receptor was isolated from a man between 50 and 59 years old with HTLV-1-associated myelopathy (HAM/TSP). The CDR3 reads CASIGDRGSYEQYF. The CDR3 coding sequence is TGTGCCAGCATCGGGGACAGGGGGTCCTACGAGCAGTACTTC.